This TCR beta chain appears in the sequencing data of a study of T-cell memory formation after mild COVID-19. TCRdb redid the calling of the 5' RACE reads with MiXCR, one entry per CDR3 protein. The table has hundreds of thousands of distinct CDR3 sequences, approximately 29% seen once. Trimming took off 3 bases at V and 5 bases at J, with 16 bases between the two ends. This CDR3 has 15 residues. Germline CDR1 reads SGHTA; CDR2 reads FQGNSA. A note on this clonotype: Its antigen is undetermined.

Study results and caveats: The authors left the SARS-CoV-2 specificity of second-wave clones peaking on day 37 unconfirmed.

Specimen: PBMCs or a T cell subset sorted from them (not recorded which). V and J are TRBV7-2 and TRBJ2-5, with TRBD1 as a possible D gene (7 bases). The clonotype was recovered from an adult woman who had mild COVID-19 (a few samples of this study predate the infection). Cell type and time point are not known. CDR3 DNA: TGTGCCAGCAGCTTCCAGGGGGGTCCGGGGGAGACCCAGTACTTC. Its protein is CASSFQGGPGETQYF. The entire variable domain, with the rest obtained from reference TRBV7-2 and TRBJ2-5, is as follows: GAGVSQSPSNKVTEKGKDVELRCDPISGHTALYWYRQSLGQGLEFLIYFQGNSAPDKSGLPSDRFSAERTGGSVSTLTIQRTQQEDSAVYLCASSFQGGPGETQYFGPGTRLLVL.